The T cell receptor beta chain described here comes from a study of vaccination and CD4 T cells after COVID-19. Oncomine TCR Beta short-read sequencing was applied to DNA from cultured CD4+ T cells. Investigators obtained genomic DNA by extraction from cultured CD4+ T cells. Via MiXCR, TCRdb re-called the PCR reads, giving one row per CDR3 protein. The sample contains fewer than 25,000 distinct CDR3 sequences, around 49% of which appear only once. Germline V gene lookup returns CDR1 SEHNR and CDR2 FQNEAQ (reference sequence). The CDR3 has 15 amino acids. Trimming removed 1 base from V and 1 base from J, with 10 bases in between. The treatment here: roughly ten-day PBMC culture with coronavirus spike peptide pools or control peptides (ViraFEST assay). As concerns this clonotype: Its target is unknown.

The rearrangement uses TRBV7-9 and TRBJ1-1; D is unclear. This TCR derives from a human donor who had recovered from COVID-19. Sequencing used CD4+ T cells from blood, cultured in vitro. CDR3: CASSLEGFRNTEAFF. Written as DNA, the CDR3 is TGTGCCAGCAGCTTAGAAGGGTTCAGGAACACTGAAGCTTTCTTT.